The present T cell receptor beta chain was sequenced within a study of cytomegalovirus exposure and HLA in healthy donors. On this clone itself: The antigen is not known.

The study, taken as a whole, reports: As a later analysis revealed, most CMV-associated TCR beta chains appeared HLA-restricted. The HLA-A and HLA-B alleles of most subjects were reportedly predicted accurately from TCR beta sequences.

PCR involved 60 Vbeta and 13 Jbeta primers. This table comes from immunoSEQ multiplex PCR, and its TCRdb copy is limited to in-frame clones, with some not included. Found here are some 180,000 clones, roughly 80% of them singletons; the top ten hold approximately 1.5%. Sampled while nominally healthy, donors likely had unrecorded immune exposures. V shed 6 bases, J shed 2 bases, and the junction held 6 bases outside the gene matches. The CDR3 is made up of 14 amino acids. Germline CDR1 reads MNHNS; CDR2 reads SASEGT. The rearrangement links TRBV6-1 to TRBJ2-7; 8 bases are a match to TRBD2. Specimen: PBMCs. The clonotype originates from a woman aged 18-29 years in good health and CMV-seronegative. The CDR3 is CASRPGLVTYEQYF. In DNA form, the CDR3 reads TGTGCCAGCAGACCGGGACTAGTAACCTACGAGCAGTACTTC.